Listed here are 23 T cell receptor beta chains from one sample, sequenced in a study of Graves' ophthalmopathy and Graves' hyperthyroidism. RNA transcripts were the source from which TCR beta CDR3 regions were amplified. First-round RT-PCR with HTBI primers preceded a second-round multiplex PCR. MiXCR, run by TCRdb on the multiplex PCR reads, gives a single entry per CDR3 protein. Of about 160,000 distinct CDR3 sequences in the sample, over 35% are singletons; the top ten hold around 5.5%. Specimen: peripheral blood. The receptor source for this set is a woman aged 40 to 55 with Graves' ophthalmopathy.

The chain couples TRBV6-1 to TRBJ1-6, with D possibly TRBD1 on 5 matching bases. The length of the CDR3 is 14 residues. Trimming took off 2 bases at V and 7 bases at J, with 9 bases between the two ends. Germline V lookup: CDR1 MNHNS, CDR2 SASEGT. Here the CDR3 reads CASSEWDRNSPLHF. CDR3 nucleotide sequence: TGTGCCAGCAGTGAATGGGACCGCAATTCACCCCTCCACTTT.

In this sample, this clonotype turned up once. The chain carries TRBV12-3 or TRBV12-4 and TRBJ2-2; 8 bases fit TRBD2. This CDR3 has 16 amino acids. V was clipped by 6 bases and J by 1 base; unmatched bases: 7. CDR3 DNA sequence: TGTGCCAGCAGATCGGGGGGGACGGTGAACACCGGGGAGCTGTTTTTT. Protein sequence: CASRSGGTVNTGELFF.

This chain joins TRBV20-1 and TRBJ1-5; 7 nucleotides align to TRBD1. The ends lost 6 bases at V and 5 bases at J; junction bases unmatched: 7. CDR1 is DFQATT and CDR2 is SNEGSKA in the germline V gene (reference sequence). This CDR3 contains 13 residues. The DNA for the CDR3 is TGCAGTGCAAACGCAGGGGGGGATCAGCCCCAGCATTTT. Translation: CSANAGGDQPQHF.

The table lists this clonotype with many counts. This chain uses TRBV28 with TRBJ1-6; D gene unclear. The ends were cut back, 4 bases at V and 10 bases at J, with 8 bases in the middle. Germline CDR1 MDHEN, CDR2 SYDVKM. The CDR3 is made up of 12 amino acids. The CDR3, as DNA: TGTGCCAGCAGTTCCTCCCCCTCACCCCTCCACTTT. Its translation is CASSSSPSPLHF.

There are a few counts of this clonotype. The gene calls are TRBV6-5 and TRBJ2-7; TRBD1 aligns across 11 bases. Trimming at V came to 5 bases and at J to 5 bases, leaving 8 bases not matched to a gene. The CDR3 runs to 15 residues. The germline V gene has CDR1 MNHEY and CDR2 SVGAGI. The CDR3 region is CASSTEGQGVDEQYF. In nucleotides, the CDR3 is TGTGCCAGCAGTACCGAGGGACAGGGGGTCGACGAGCAGTACTTC.

In its sample, this clonotype was seen many times. The V call is TRBV6-7, the J call TRBJ1-1, with TRBD1 matching 8 bases. TRBV6-7 is an ORF, with its function uncertain. J lost 11 bases, V lost 0 bases, and 5 bases had no gene match. This CDR3 is 13 amino acids long. The CDR3 protein is CASSYSGQGDAFF. DNA of the CDR3: TGTGCCAGCAGTTACTCCGGACAGGGAGACGCTTTCTTT.

The rearrangement links TRBV4-1 to TRBJ2-5; D is undetermined. CDR1 and CDR2 from the germline V gene are MGHRA and YSYEKL. V dropped 1 base and J dropped 5 bases, with 11 bases sitting between them. The CDR3 is 14 amino acids. The CDR3 nucleotides read TGCGCCAGCAGCCAAGTTCTGCCCGGGGAGACCCAGTACTTC. It specifies CASSQVLPGETQYF.

There are many counts of this clonotype. The chain is built from TRBV28 and TRBJ1-2; 8 bases are shared with TRBD1. Trimming at V came to 3 bases and at J to 5 bases, leaving 2 bases not matched to a gene. CDR1 is MDHEN, CDR2 SYDVKM, per germline. CDR3 length: 13 residues. The CDR3 DNA follows: TGTGCCAGCAGTTTGACAGGGGAATATGGCTACACCTTC. Translated: CASSLTGEYGYTF.

The chain is built from TRBV6-1 and TRBJ1-1, with 8 bases fitting TRBD1. Germline V gene sequence: CDR1 MNHNS, CDR2 SASEGT. The V segment lost 6 bases and the J segment 5 bases; nucleotides outside the gene matches: 8. This CDR3 spans 14 amino acids. The CDR3: CASRKQGDGTEAFF. In nucleotides, the CDR3 is TGTGCCAGCAGGAAACAGGGGGACGGGACTGAAGCTTTCTTT.

The chain recombines TRBV28 with TRBJ2-5; possible D gene TRBD2, 7 bases. The V and J ends lost 2 bases and 2 bases respectively, with 18 bases between them. CDR3 length: 17 residues. Germline V gives CDR1 MDHEN, CDR2 SYDVKM. The DNA of the CDR3 is TGTGCCAGCAGTTTAGGGGGGGGCCGGGCCCTACAAGAGACCCAGTACTTC. It encodes CASSLGGGRALQETQYF.

The rearrangement uses TRBV6-5 and TRBJ1-2, with TRBD1 matching over 9 bases. Germline lookup yields CDR1 MNHEY and CDR2 SVGAGI. This CDR3 is 15 amino acids long. V shed 0 bases and J 6 bases; nucleotides not matched to a gene: 5. The CDR3 region is CASSYSGGQGDGYTF. In DNA, the CDR3 is TGTGCCAGCAGTTACTCGGGGGGACAGGGAGATGGCTACACCTTC.

The chain is built from TRBV7-2 and TRBJ2-5; D is ambiguous. Trimming removed 5 bases from V and 2 bases from J, with 12 bases in between. The V gene's germline CDR1 is SGHTA and CDR2 FQGNSA. CDR3 length equals 14 residues. The CDR3 DNA sequence: TGTGCCAGCAGCGTATCCCAGAGACAAGAGACCCAGTACTTC. It codes for CASSVSQRQETQYF.

This clonotype has at least ten counts. DNA for the CDR3: TGTGCCAGCAGTGCCACGACAGCGAATAATTCACCCCTCCACTTT. Protein sequence: CASSATTANNSPLHF. V is TRBV25-1 and J is TRBJ1-6; possible D gene TRBD1, 5 bases. CDR3 length: 15 residues. Between the trimmed V and J ends, which lost 4 bases and 5 bases, there was a span of 12 bases. Germline lookup yields CDR1 MGHDK and CDR2 SYGVNS.

The chain uses TRBV18 and TRBJ2-2; D is unclear. V lost 1 base to trimming and J lost 2 bases, with 8 bases between them. CDR3 size: 15 residues. Per germline, CDR1 KGHSH and CDR2 LQKENI. The CDR3 DNA follows: TGTGCCAGCTCACCACTGTCAGCCAACACCGGGGAGCTGTTTTTT. Residues: CASSPLSANTGELFF.

The rearrangement links TRBV6-2 or TRBV6-3 to TRBJ1-5; D is undetermined. Trimming pared 7 bases from V and 4 bases from J, leaving 23 bases between. There are 17 residues in the CDR3. Germline loops: CDR1 MNHEY, CDR2 SVGEGT. The CDR3 spells CASTGMDGRRRNQPQHF. The DNA for the CDR3 is TGTGCCAGCACCGGAATGGACGGCCGAAGACGTAATCAGCCCCAGCATTTT.

This clonotype was recorded at least ten times. The V gene is TRBV7-9, the J gene TRBJ1-1; perhaps TRBD1 as D (5 bases). Germline values: CDR1 SEHNR, CDR2 FQNEAQ (reference sequence). This CDR3 is built from 12 residues. The V end lost 3 bases, the J end lost 7 bases, and 9 bases lay between the germline ends. CDR3 sequence (DNA): TGTGCCAGCAGCTTGGGGGGTTATGAAGCTTTCTTT. It specifies CASSLGGYEAFF.

The J gene is TRBJ2-7, the V gene TRBV7-8, with 8 positions matching TRBD2. Germline CDR1 SGHVS, CDR2 FQNEAQ. The CDR3 totals 17 residues. The ends lost 0 bases at V and 6 bases at J; junction bases unmatched: 13. In nucleotides, the CDR3 is TGTGCCAGCAGCTTAGCGGAGACGGGAGGGTATAGGAGCGAGCAGTACTTC. It specifies CASSLAETGGYRSEQYF.

This clonotype was observed a few times. CDR3 sequence: CASSEWRNQETQYF. CDR3 bases: TGTGCCAGCAGTGAATGGCGGAACCAAGAGACCCAGTACTTC. The chain couples TRBV6-1 to TRBJ2-5; no firm D call. V shed 2 bases and J shed 0 bases, with 7 bases lying between them. CDR3 length: 14 amino acids. Germline V gene data show CDR1 as MNHNS and CDR2 as SASEGT.

The chain employs TRBV12-3 or TRBV12-4 and TRBJ2-7; tentative D call: TRBD1 (6 bases). V lost 5 bases, J lost 3 bases, and 17 bases lay in between. CDR3 length: 15 amino acids. The CDR3 DNA follows: TGTGCCAGCAGTGATGCTAGACAGGAAAACTACGAGCAGTACTTC. This sequence encodes CASSDARQENYEQYF.

The chain combines TRBV12-3 or TRBV12-4 with TRBJ2-5, with D hard to call. This CDR3 comprises 15 residues. V was shortened by 5 bases and J by 0 bases, with 13 bases between the two germline ends. The CDR3 region is CASSPRTSYQETQYF. In nucleotides, the CDR3 is TGTGCCAGCAGTCCCCGGACGTCGTACCAAGAGACCCAGTACTTC.

This clonotype appeared many times. The genes are TRBV6-2 or TRBV6-3 and TRBJ2-1; 8 bases agree with TRBD1. Germline values: CDR1 MNHEY, CDR2 SVGEGT. After removal of 2 bases from V and 4 bases from J, the junction contained 1 base not matched to a gene. The CDR3 spans 14 residues. The CDR3 DNA reads as TGTGCCAGCAGTTACAACAGGGGGTACAATGAGCAGTTCTTC. As protein: CASSYNRGYNEQFF.

In its sample, this clonotype was seen many times. CDR3 protein: CASSPDSGGRETQYF. As DNA, the CDR3 is TGTGCCAGCAGCCCGGACTCAGGAGGCCGGGAGACCCAGTACTTC. The chain couples TRBV28 to TRBJ2-5; possibly TRBD2 for D (5 bases). CDR1 is MDHEN, CDR2 SYDVKM, per germline. CDR3 size: 15 residues. V lost 6 bases to trimming and J lost 5 bases, with 19 bases between them.

The chain links TRBV12-3 or TRBV12-4 to TRBJ1-2, with a tentative D call TRBD1 (5 bases). The ends were cut back, 6 bases at V and 5 bases at J, with 13 bases in the middle. This CDR3 spans 13 amino acids. The CDR3 region is CASSGGNHYGYTF. The CDR3 DNA sequence: TGTGCCAGCAGCGGGGGGAACCATTATGGCTACACCTTC.